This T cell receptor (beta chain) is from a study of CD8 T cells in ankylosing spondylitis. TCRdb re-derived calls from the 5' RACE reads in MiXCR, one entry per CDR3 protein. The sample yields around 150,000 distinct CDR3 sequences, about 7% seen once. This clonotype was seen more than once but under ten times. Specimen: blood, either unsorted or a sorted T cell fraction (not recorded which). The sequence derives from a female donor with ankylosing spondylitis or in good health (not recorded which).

The CDR3 spells CSVGLGQGYGYTF. DNA for the CDR3: TGCAGCGTTGGACTGGGACAGGGCTACGGCTACACCTTC. The rearrangement uses TRBV29-1 and TRBJ1-2, with 9 bases identical to TRBD1. From germline, CDR1 is SQVTM and CDR2 ANQGSEA. V trimming: 4 bases; J trimming: 8 bases; junction bases outside the gene matches: 8. CDR3 length: 13 residues.